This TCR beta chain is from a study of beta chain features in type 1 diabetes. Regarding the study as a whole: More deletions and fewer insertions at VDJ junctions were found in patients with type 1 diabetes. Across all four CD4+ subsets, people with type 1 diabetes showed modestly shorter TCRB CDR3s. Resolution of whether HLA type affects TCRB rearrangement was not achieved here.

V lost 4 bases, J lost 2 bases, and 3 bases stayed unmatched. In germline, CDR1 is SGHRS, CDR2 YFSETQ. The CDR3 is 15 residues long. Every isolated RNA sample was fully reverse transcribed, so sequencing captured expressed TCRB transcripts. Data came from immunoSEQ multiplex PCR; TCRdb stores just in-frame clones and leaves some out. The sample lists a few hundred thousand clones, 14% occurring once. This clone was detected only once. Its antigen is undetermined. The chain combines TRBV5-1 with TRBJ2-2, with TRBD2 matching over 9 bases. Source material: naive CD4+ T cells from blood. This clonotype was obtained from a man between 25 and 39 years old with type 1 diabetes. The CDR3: CASSPTSGNTGELFF. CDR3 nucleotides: TGCGCCAGCAGCCCGACTAGCGGTAACACCGGGGAGCTGTTTTTT.